The clone carrying this T cell receptor beta chain was observed a handful of times. The target antigen is unknown. The sample belongs to a study of T cells in Graves' hyperthyroidism and ophthalmopathy. Study context: It was at initial diagnosis, before any treatment, that peripheral blood was collected.

The study, taken as a whole, reports: Among clonotypes expanded in thyroid above 0.001, most were also found in blood. From stable hyperthyroidism, ophthalmopathy was separated by a 13 V-J model.

This CDR3 region has 17 residues. J lost 2 bases, V lost 1 base, and 6 bases had no gene match. CDR1 is SGHDT and CDR2 is YYEEEE in the germline V gene. RNA transcripts provided the source from which TCR beta CDR3 regions were amplified. Researchers ran a first-round RT-PCR on the TCR CDR3 using the HTBI primer set. TCRdb reprocessed the multiplex PCR reads via MiXCR and lists one record per CDR3 protein. The table lists approximately 530,000 distinct CDR3 sequences, over 15% of them singletons. The TCR sequence derives from a woman in her late teens or twenties with Graves' hyperthyroidism. The V call is TRBV5-6, the J call TRBJ1-5; TRBD1 agrees at 10 bases. The sequenced sample was blood. Here the CDR3 DNA reads TGTGCCAGCAGCTTGAACCGGGACAGGGGTCGCAATCAGCCCCAGCATTTT. It specifies CASSLNRDRGRNQPQHF.